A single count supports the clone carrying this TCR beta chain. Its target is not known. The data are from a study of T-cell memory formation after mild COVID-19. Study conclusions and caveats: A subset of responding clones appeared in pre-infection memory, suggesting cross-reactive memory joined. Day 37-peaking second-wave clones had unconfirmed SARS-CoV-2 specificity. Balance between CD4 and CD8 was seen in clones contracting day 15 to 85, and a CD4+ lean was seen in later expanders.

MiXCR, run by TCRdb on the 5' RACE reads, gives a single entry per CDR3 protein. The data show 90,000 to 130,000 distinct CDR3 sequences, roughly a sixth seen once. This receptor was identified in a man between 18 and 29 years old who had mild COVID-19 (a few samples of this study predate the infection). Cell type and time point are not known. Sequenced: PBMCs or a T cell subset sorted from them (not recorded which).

Here the CDR3 DNA reads TGTGCCACCAGTGATGCCAGTTTGGGGGACAATGAGCAGTTCTTC. Translating gives CATSDASLGDNEQFF. This rearrangement joins TRBV24-1 to TRBJ2-1, with D tentatively TRBD1 or TRBD2 (5 bases each). V was pared by 3 bases and J by 5 bases, with 13 bases between. The CDR3 loop spans 15 amino acids. Germline V gives CDR1 KGHDR, CDR2 SFDVKD.